The present entry profiles one T cell receptor (beta chain) with its context. The antigen this receptor binds is unknown. Within one base of it there is no much larger clone, and no base qualities were kept. The sample comes from a study of radiotherapy plus CTLA-4 blockade in lung cancer (dated by TCRdb to 2016 to 2019). A note on the overall study: Among the enrolled patients, about 19% had an objective response, and roughly 30% reached disease control.

The library was generated by the immunoSEQ multiplex PCR assay. TCRdb carries this immuneACCESS record with in-frame sequences only. Its versions omit some clonotypes, under half of them owing to an unresolved V gene in the studies checked, with the rest unexplained. The sample contains tens of thousands of clones, just over 85% of them found a single time. The ten largest clones capture 20% to 25% of the sample. A distance of 12 bases separates the germline ends of V and J, which lose 0 bases and 7 bases respectively. Reading from cysteine to phenylalanine, the CDR3 counts 14 amino acids. Left in the record is the CDR3 DNA by itself, 42 bases read in frame from the first base. From a lookup of the germline V gene (reference sequence), CDR1 and CDR2 are LNHNV and YYDKDF. Focal radiation therapy combined with CTLA-4 blockade (ipilimumab) was tested in patients with chemo-refractory metastatic non-small-cell lung cancer.

Results and caveats for the whole study, not just this receptor: TCR clones derived from tumors expanded in peripheral blood after treatment with radiotherapy and ipilimumab. Increased serum interferon-beta after radiation, together with early dynamic changes in blood T cell clones, were reported to be the strongest predictors of response.

The origin of this receptor is a human donor with non-small cell lung cancer whose response to radiotherapy plus ipilimumab could not be evaluated. The V and J genes are TRBV15 and TRBJ1-2, with the D gene not clear enough to name. The input for sequencing was peripheral blood, taken from a patient treated with radiotherapy plus ipilimumab. The base sequence is TGTGCCACCAGCAGAGACCTACAGTCCTTTGGCTACACCTTC. It encodes CATSRDLQSFGYTF. Reference TRBV15 and TRBJ1-2 genes cover what lies past the CDR3, so the full variable domain is DAMVIQNPRYQVTQFGKPVTLSCSQTLNHNVMYWYQQKSSQAPKLLFHYYDKDFNNEADTPDNFQSRRPNTSFCFLDIRSPGLGDTAMYLCATSRDLQSFGYTFGSGTRLTVV.